Listed here is a single T cell receptor (beta chain). This specimen comes from a study of blood T cell repertoires in COVID-19. Looking at the study overall: The United States, Italy and Spain provided the acute and convalescent COVID-19 samples. T cells, B-cell-depleted T cells, or PBMCs provided the cDNA or gDNA that served as material.

Germline V gives CDR1 MNHNS, CDR2 SASEGT. Trimming left V 2 bases short and J 8 bases short, with 18 bases between. CDR3 length: 15 amino acids. In the original processing: Researchers report that nucleated cell counts were estimated from reference gene primer amplification. Data came from immunoSEQ multiplex PCR; TCRdb stores just in-frame clones and leaves some out. D and trimming were read from the DNA, whereas the V and J calls and clone size are those reported in that table. The sample holds 45,000 or so clones, nearly 90% seen once. The V and J genes are TRBV6-1 and TRBJ1-2; D may be TRBD1 (6 bases). The sequencing sample was made of peripheral blood. This receptor was identified in a man in his 70s with active COVID-19. CDR3 nucleotide sequence: TGTGCCAGCAGTGAATGGAACAGGGCGCCTAACGGCTACACCTTC. This sequence encodes CASSEWNRAPNGYTF.